One sample yielded the 17 T cell receptor beta chains listed below, sequenced in a study of tumor-infiltrating lymphocytes in primary liver carcinoma. Total RNA and DNA came together from around 18-30 mg of bulk tissue without cell sorting. The investigators made TCR beta cDNA from around 540 ng total RNA, using a constant-region primer. ARM-PCR was slightly modified, and three nested multiplex PCR rounds with it gave rise to the TCR beta libraries. Forward primers for TRBV1-TRBV30 and a C-beta reverse primer served the first two PCR rounds, at roughly 10 cycles each. TCRdb redid the calling of the multiplex PCR reads with MiXCR, one entry per CDR3 protein. The repertoire holds around 79,000 distinct CDR3 sequences, with under 75% as singletons. The material sequenced was tumor-adjacent normal liver tissue. The receptors derive from a man in his forties or fifties with primary liver carcinoma and hepatitis B virus infection.

The CDR3 DNA is TGCGCCAGCAGCCGGGGTAGCGGGGGTTTTGATGAGCAGTTCTTC. The encoded protein is CASSRGSGGFDEQFF. V is TRBV4-3 and J is TRBJ2-1; 9 nucleotides line up with TRBD2. Trimming removed 4 bases from V and 8 bases from J; junction bases left unmatched: 9. Germline CDR1 is LGHNA and CDR2 is YSLEER. The CDR3 covers 15 residues.

This clonotype appeared many times. V and J are TRBV24-1 and TRBJ2-2; a possible D gene is TRBD1 (6 bases). The CDR3 totals 17 residues. V was shortened by 5 bases and J by 1 base, with 16 bases between the two germline ends. Germline V gene data show CDR1 as KGHDR and CDR2 as SFDVKD. CDR3: CATSAIDRTRNTGELFF. In nucleotides, the CDR3 is TGTGCCACCAGTGCTATAGACAGGACCCGGAACACCGGGGAGCTGTTTTTT.

This chain connects TRBV6-2 or TRBV6-3 to TRBJ2-7; TRBD2 aligns across 7 bases. The germline CDR1 and CDR2 sequences are MNHEY and SVGEGT. The CDR3 covers 13 residues. The V and J ends lost 6 bases and 6 bases, in that order; junction bases with no gene match: 8. The CDR3 region has the DNA TGTGCCAGCAGATCAGCGGGATCCCGCGAGCAGTACTTC. Translation: CASRSAGSREQYF.

Worth noting for this clonotype: The junction does not match germline at one end; this may be a read error. For the CDR3, the DNA is TGTGCCAGCACCCCTGGGTTAGGCGGTTCTTCTAACGAAAAACTGTTTTTT. Translation: CASTPGLGGSSNEKLFF. The chain carries TRBV6-6 and TRBJ1-4, with D unclear. Germline CDR1 is MNHNY and CDR2 is SVGAGI (reference sequence). This CDR3 spans 17 amino acids.

On this clonotype: The conserved phenylalanine or tryptophan is not found at the CDR3 terminus, so this likely reflects a read error. The V and J genes are TRBV6-2 or TRBV6-3 and TRBJ1-1, with a tentative D call TRBD1 (5 bases). Germline V gene sequence: CDR1 MNHEY, CDR2 SVGEGT. CDR3 size: 14 residues. The CDR3 sequence is CASSEDTVNIEAFV. CDR3 bases: TGTGCCAGCAGTGAGGACACCGTGAACATTGAAGCTTTCGTT.

The chain employs TRBV12-3 or TRBV12-4 and TRBJ2-7; the D gene could be TRBD1 or TRBD2 (6 bases each). V lost 2 bases to trimming and J lost 2 bases, with 16 bases between them. CDR3 size: 16 residues. CDR3 sequence reads: CASSLMGGLRPYEQYF. As DNA, the CDR3 is TGTGCCAGCAGTTTAATGGGGGGCCTAAGACCCTACGAGCAGTACTTC.

On this clonotype: Mismatch with germline at one junction end may stem from a read error. This chain joins TRBV5-5 and TRBJ2-2; the D call may be TRBD1 or TRBD2 (5 bases each). This CDR3 is built from 15 residues. Per the germline V gene, CDR1 is SGHKS and CDR2 is YYEKEE (reference sequence). The CDR3 DNA reads TGTGCCAGCAGCTTGGGTGGGACGAACACAGGGGAGCTGTTTTTT. Translated: CASSLGGTNTGELFF.

The chain combines TRBV15 with TRBJ2-7; possibly TRBD1 for D (5 bases). Trimming pared 9 bases from V and 3 bases from J, leaving 21 bases between. The CDR3 has 15 amino acids. Germline lookup yields CDR1 LNHNV and CDR2 YYDKDF (reference sequence). Here the CDR3 DNA reads TGTGCCACTTGCAGAGAGGACAATTACCTCTACGAGCAGTACTTC. Translation gives CATCREDNYLYEQYF.

As concerns this clonotype: One end of the junction varies from germline; a read error may be responsible. V is TRBV6-5 and J is TRBJ2-6; TRBD2 might be the D (7 bases). The CDR3 contains 14 residues. Per the germline V gene, CDR1 is MNHEY and CDR2 is SVGAGI. The CDR3 DNA is TGTGCCAGCAGTTCCGTCGCGGGGGCCGACGTCCTGGCTTTC. It encodes CASSSVAGADVLAF.

This chain links TRBV6-1 with TRBJ2-7; D is unresolved. Germline lookup yields CDR1 MNHNS and CDR2 SASEGT. Trimming removed 10 bases from V and 4 bases from J, with 11 bases in between. The CDR3 runs 11 residues. The CDR3 DNA reads TGTGCCACCAGCCCTCAGTACGAGCAGTACTTC. Its protein product is CATSPQYEQYF.

About this clonotype itself: This sequence may be a read error, since a much larger clone differs from it by one base. The chain couples TRBV30 to TRBJ1-1; no clear D. Looked up from germline, CDR1 is GTSNPN and CDR2 is SVGIG (reference sequence). The CDR3 covers 10 residues. The CDR3 loop is CIMTPPEAFF. For the CDR3, the DNA is TGTATAATGACACCCCCGGAAGCTTTCTTT.

For this clonotype: The junction shows a germline mismatch at one end, possibly a read error. The chain carries TRBV6-5 and TRBJ2-7, with no clear D. CDR3 length: 14 amino acids. Germline lookup yields CDR1 MNHEY and CDR2 SVGAGI. CDR3 residues: CASCSTSSSCEQYF. The CDR3 nucleotides read TGTGCCAGCTGTTCTACGTCGAGCTCCTGCGAGCAGTACTTC.

About this clonotype itself: The junction departs from the called germline gene at one end, perhaps through a read error. The rearrangement joins TRBV11-3 to TRBJ2-1; 8 bases agree with TRBD2. From germline, CDR1 is SGHNT and CDR2 YENEEA. The CDR3 is made up of 15 amino acids. In DNA form, the CDR3 reads TGTGCCAGCAGCACCGGGACTAGAGGGATTAATGAGGAGTTCTTC. This sequence encodes CASSTGTRGINEEFF.

As concerns this clonotype: It may be a read error: a sequence one base away is much more abundant. The chain recombines TRBV5-1 with TRBJ2-1, with 7 bases aligning to TRBD1. The CDR3 extends over 15 amino acids. Trimming cost V 4 bases and J 3 bases; bases outside gene matches: 7. The germline V gene encodes CDR1 SGHRS and CDR2 YFSETQ. The CDR3 sequence: CASSNEDRFYNEQFF. The CDR3, as DNA: TGCGCCAGCAGCAACGAGGACAGGTTCTACAATGAGCAGTTCTTC.

Concerning this clonotype itself: This may arise from a read error, as a much more abundant clone is one base away. The chain has TRBV5-1 and TRBJ2-1; TRBD1 might be the D (5 bases). The germline gives CDR1 SGHRS, CDR2 YFSETQ. This CDR3 has 16 amino acids. The CDR3 sequence is CASILGPSSSYNEQFF. DNA of the CDR3: TGCGCCAGCATCTTGGGGCCGTCGAGCTCCTACAATGAGCAGTTCTTC. Looking up the rest from reference TRBV5-1 and TRBJ2-1 gives the full variable domain: KAGVTQTPRYLIKTRGQQVTLSCSPISGHRSVSWYQQTPGQGLQFLFEYFSETQRNKGNFPGRFSGRQFSNSRSEMNVSTLELGDSALYLCASILGPSSSYNEQFFGPGTRLTVL.

V gene TRBV11-3 combines with J gene TRBJ1-2; D is perhaps TRBD1 (5 bases). The V end lost 8 bases, the J end lost 0 bases, and 22 bases lay between the germline ends. The CDR3 extends over 17 amino acids. Germline V gene lookup returns CDR1 SGHNT and CDR2 YENEEA. DNA of the CDR3: TGTGCCAGCCGCCCTCCTACATATAGGGGAACTAACTATGGCTACACCTTC. This encodes CASRPPTYRGTNYGYTF.

As concerns this clonotype: Germline and junction disagree at one end, which may indicate a read error. The V and J genes are TRBV6-1 and TRBJ1-5; TRBD1 might be the D (6 bases). From germline, CDR1 is MNHNS and CDR2 SASEGT. The CDR3 is 13 residues long. The CDR3 DNA reads TGTGCCTCAGGGGCGGGTGGCGATCAGGCCCAGCATTTT. Translating it yields CASGAGGDQAQHF.